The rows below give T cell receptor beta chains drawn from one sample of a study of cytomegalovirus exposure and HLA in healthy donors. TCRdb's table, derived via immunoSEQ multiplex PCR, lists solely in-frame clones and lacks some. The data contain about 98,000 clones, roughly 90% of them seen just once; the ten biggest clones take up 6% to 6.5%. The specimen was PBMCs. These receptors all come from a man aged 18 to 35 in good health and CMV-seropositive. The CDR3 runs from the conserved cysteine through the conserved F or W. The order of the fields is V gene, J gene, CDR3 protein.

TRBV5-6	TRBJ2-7	CASSFGTGGSEQYF
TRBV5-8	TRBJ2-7	CASSQKDRGPYEQYF
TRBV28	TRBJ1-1	CASTRIPGGSTEAFF
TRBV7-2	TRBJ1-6	CASSPGGSFLSSPLHF
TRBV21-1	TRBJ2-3	CASSKWSSGESGADTQYF
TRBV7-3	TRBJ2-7	CASSLGQVPYEQYF
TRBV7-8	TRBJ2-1	CASEGLAGVFYNEQFF
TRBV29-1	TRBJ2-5	CSVGTGRKETQYF
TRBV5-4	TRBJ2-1	CASNYIYNEQFF
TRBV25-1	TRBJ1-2	CASSEFGSSNYGYTF
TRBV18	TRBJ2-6	CASSPQSRESGANVLTF
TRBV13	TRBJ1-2	CASSSARTRYGYTF
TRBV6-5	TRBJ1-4	CASSYSLGPPPEKLFF
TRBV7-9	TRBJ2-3	CASSFSGVTDTQYF
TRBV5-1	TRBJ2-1	CASSPLGGALRNEQFF
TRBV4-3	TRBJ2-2	CASSQERLATAGELFF
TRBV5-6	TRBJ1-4	CASSIVDEKLFF
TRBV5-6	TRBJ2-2	CASSLTVTGELFF
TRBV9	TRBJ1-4	CASSVAGLQGEKLFF
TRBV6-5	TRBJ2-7	CASSYDRAYEQYF
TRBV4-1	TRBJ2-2	CASSQGSGGSGELFF
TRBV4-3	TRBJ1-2	CASSQGQGFYGYTF
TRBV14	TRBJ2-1	CASSQDSSAYNEQFF
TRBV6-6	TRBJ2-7	CASSYSGSTYEQYF
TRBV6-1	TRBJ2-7	CASSEATRSYEQYF
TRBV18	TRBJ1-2	CASSPPWTGRPYGYTF
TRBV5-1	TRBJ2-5	CASSLKSWGGQETQYF
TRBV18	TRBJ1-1	CASSPIGDNEAFF
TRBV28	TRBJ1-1	CASSFHLSSGHTEAFF
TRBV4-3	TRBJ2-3	CASSQDLRTSGPPDTQYF
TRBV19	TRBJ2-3	CASSMSGVTDTQYF
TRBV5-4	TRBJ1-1	CASRLGQLNTEAFF
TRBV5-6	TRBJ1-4	CASSLDRDRANEKLFF